One and the same sample provided the 23 T cell receptor beta chains below, sequenced in a study of blood T cells in healthy people across ages. A J-beta primer mix and a sample-barcoded 5' primer were used in a second PCR of about 7 to 12 cycles. TCRdb processed the 5' RACE reads anew with MiXCR; each CDR3 protein has one entry. The sample lists 800,000 to 900,000 distinct CDR3 sequences, around 68% occurring once. The sample taken for sequencing was blood. The receptors here all came from a man aged 25-40 years in good health.

V is TRBV7-6 and J is TRBJ1-1; no definite D call. Germline V CDR1 and CDR2: SGHVS, FNYEAQ. Trimming pared 1 base from V and 5 bases from J, leaving 14 bases between. This CDR3 contains 15 residues. CDR3 loop: CASSLGAGENTEAFF. In nucleotides, the CDR3 is TGTGCCAGCAGCTTAGGGGCTGGAGAGAATACTGAAGCTTTCTTT.

The V gene is TRBV4-3, the J gene TRBJ2-7; no definite D call. The germline V gene encodes CDR1 LGHNA and CDR2 YSLEER. The CDR3 is made up of 16 amino acids. The V end lost 3 bases, the J end lost 3 bases, and 18 bases lay between the germline ends. The CDR3 region is CASSQSRVNVYYEQYF. CDR3 DNA: TGCGCCAGCAGCCAGTCCCGGGTGAATGTATACTACGAGCAGTACTTC.

The genes are TRBV12-3 or TRBV12-4 and TRBJ2-5; no clear D gene. This CDR3 region has 12 residues. The V and J ends lost 8 bases and 9 bases respectively, with 16 bases between them. The CDR3 sequence: CASGHSPEAQYF. The CDR3 nucleotides are TGTGCCAGCGGCCACTCACCCGAGGCCCAGTACTTC.

CDR3 loop: CASSQGLTTDTQYF. CDR3 bases: TGCGCCAGCAGCCAGGGACTTACCACAGATACGCAGTATTTT. The V call is TRBV5-1, the J call TRBJ2-3; D might be TRBD2 (6 bases). The CDR3 is 14 amino acids. The germline gives CDR1 SGHRS, CDR2 YFSETQ. V was shortened by 4 bases and J by 2 bases, with 11 bases between the two germline ends.

The J gene is TRBJ2-3, the V gene TRBV21-1; the DNA was not used to check the table's D call, TRBD2. TRBV21-1 is labeled a pseudogene. This CDR3 is 13 amino acids long. CDR3 nucleotides: TGTGCCAGGGAGGGCCCTGGCACAGATACGCAGTATTTT. Translating gives CAREGPGTDTQYF.

This chain connects TRBV27 to TRBJ2-1; 7 bases agree with TRBD2. The ends lost 4 bases at V and 9 bases at J; junction bases unmatched: 9. Germline V lookup: CDR1 MNHEY, CDR2 SMNVEV (reference sequence). This CDR3 has 14 amino acids. The CDR3 region is CASSWGGLEGEQFF. CDR3 sequence (DNA): TGTGCCAGCAGTTGGGGGGGTTTGGAGGGTGAGCAGTTCTTC.

In its sample, this clonotype was seen a few times. This chain uses TRBV20-1 with TRBJ2-7; TRBD1 is a possible D gene (5 bases). The CDR3 loop spans 16 amino acids. In germline, CDR1 is DFQATT, CDR2 SNEGSKA (reference sequence). V shed 6 bases and J shed 3 bases, with 24 bases lying between them. Here the CDR3 DNA reads TGCAGTGCCCGAACCGAAGGGGTCCCCGGCTACTACGAGCAGTACTTC. This gives the protein CSARTEGVPGYYEQYF.

The chain is built from TRBV18 and TRBJ1-6; weak D call: TRBD1 (6 bases). In germline, CDR1 is KGHSH, CDR2 LQKENI. The CDR3 covers 16 residues. Trimming took 3 bases from V and 1 from J, leaving 10 bases between them. Here the CDR3 reads CASSPRGKSYNSPLHF. DNA for the CDR3: TGTGCCAGCTCACCGAGGGGGAAGTCCTATAATTCACCCCTCCACTTT. Looking up the rest from reference TRBV18 and TRBJ1-6 gives the full variable domain: NAGVMQNPRHLVRRRGQEARLRCSPMKGHSHVYWYRQLPEEGLKFMVYLQKENIIDESGMPKERFSAEFPKEGPSILRIQQVVRGDSAAYFCASSPRGKSYNSPLHFGNGTRLTVT.

The J gene is TRBJ2-7, the V gene TRBV20-1; 10 nucleotides align to TRBD1. The CDR3 has 15 amino acids. Germline-derived CDR1 and CDR2 are DFQATT and SNEGSKA (reference sequence). V lost 3 bases and J lost 5; bases outside the gene matches: 10. The DNA for the CDR3 is TGCAGTGCTAGTAGCCCGACAGGGGGCAGCGACGAGCAGTACTTC. Protein sequence: CSASSPTGGSDEQYF.

The CDR3 protein is CASSLGTGSGYTF. In DNA, the CDR3 is TGCGCCAGCAGTCTAGGGACAGGGTCTGGCTACACCTTC. V is TRBV5-1 and J is TRBJ1-2, with TRBD1 matching 9 bases. Germline V gives CDR1 SGHRS, CDR2 YFSETQ. Unmatched junction bases numbered 6, after V lost 5 bases and J lost 7 bases. This CDR3 spans 13 amino acids.

This clonotype was recorded a few times. V is TRBV12-3 or TRBV12-4 and J is TRBJ2-1; 9 nucleotides line up with TRBD2. The CDR3 consists of 16 residues. The trim removed 5 bases at V and 4 bases at J, leaving 9 bases unmatched. The CDR3 sequence: CASSPPGGGDYNEQFF. CDR3 bases: TGTGCCAGCAGTCCCCCGGGCGGGGGGGATTACAATGAGCAGTTCTTC.

This clonotype was seen just once. This chain connects TRBV20-1 to TRBJ1-1; the D gene is possibly TRBD1 (6 bases). The germline CDR1 and CDR2 sequences are DFQATT and SNEGSKA (reference sequence). Trimming took off 6 bases at V and 1 base at J, with 12 bases between the two ends. This CDR3 is built from 13 residues. The CDR3 bases are TGCAGTGCAACAGGGCCGTGGAACACTGAAGCTTTCTTT. This sequence encodes CSATGPWNTEAFF.

This chain joins TRBV12-3 or TRBV12-4 and TRBJ2-7, with TRBD1 matching over 8 bases. This CDR3 is built from 17 residues. Trimming cost V 3 bases and J 2 bases; bases outside gene matches: 12. The CDR3 loop is CASSFHDGQGMTYEQYF. CDR3 nucleotide sequence: TGTGCCAGCAGTTTTCACGACGGACAGGGTATGACCTACGAGCAGTACTTC.

This clonotype was picked up a small number of times. The CDR3 spells CSATPTATYEQYF. The CDR3 coding sequence is TGCAGTGCTACCCCTACTGCTACCTACGAGCAGTACTTC. The chain employs TRBV20-1 and TRBJ2-4; D uncertain. With the DNA end fitting TRBJ2-7 better, the J assignment may be wrong. This CDR3 has 13 residues. Looked up from germline, CDR1 is DFQATT and CDR2 is SNEGSKA (reference sequence).

J is TRBJ2-3 and V is TRBV29-1; no clear D gene. CDR1 and CDR2 (germline): SQVTM, ANQGSEA. The CDR3 loop spans 14 amino acids. Trimming removed 0 bases from V and 0 bases from J, with 7 bases in between. Here the CDR3 reads CSVEDPDSTDTQYF. CDR3 sequence (DNA): TGCAGCGTTGAAGACCCGGACAGCACAGATACGCAGTATTTT.

The chain couples TRBV9 to TRBJ2-3; 7 nucleotides align to TRBD2. CDR1 and CDR2 (germline): SGDLS, YYNGEE. This CDR3 region has 14 residues. The V segment lost 3 bases and the J segment 5 bases; nucleotides outside the gene matches: 6. CDR3 in DNA: TGTGCCAGCAGCGCCGGGACGGGGGGAGATACGCAGTATTTT. Translated: CASSAGTGGDTQYF.

The chain carries TRBV20-1 and TRBJ2-7; no firm D call. Trimming took 3 bases from V and 3 from J, leaving 15 bases between them. The CDR3 sequence is 14 residues long. Germline values: CDR1 DFQATT, CDR2 SNEGSKA (reference sequence). The CDR3 loop reads CSARGSRNFYEQYF. The DNA of the CDR3 is TGCAGTGCTAGGGGCTCGAGGAATTTCTACGAGCAGTACTTC.

The chain recombines TRBV5-1 with TRBJ2-2; D is tentatively TRBD1 or TRBD2 (5 bases each). Between the trimmed V and J ends, which lost 1 base and 4 bases, there was a span of 11 bases. Looked up from germline, CDR1 is SGHRS and CDR2 is YFSETQ. This CDR3 spans 15 amino acids. This CDR3 is CASSLRGQGTGELFF. CDR3 DNA sequence: TGCGCCAGCAGCTTGCGGGGCCAGGGCACCGGGGAGCTGTTTTTT. The full variable domain, in which reference TRBV5-1 and TRBJ2-2 provide the parts outside the CDR3, is KAGVTQTPRYLIKTRGQQVTLSCSPISGHRSVSWYQQTPGQGLQFLFEYFSETQRNKGNFPGRFSGRQFSNSRSEMNVSTLELGDSALYLCASSLRGQGTGELFFGEGSRLTVL.

The chain combines TRBV7-9 with TRBJ2-7, with TRBD2 matching over 8 bases. Per the germline V gene, CDR1 is SEHNR and CDR2 is FQNEAQ (reference sequence). V gave up 7 bases and J gave up 4 bases; unmatched junction bases: 6. The CDR3 consists of 13 residues. In DNA, the CDR3 is TGTGCCAGCACCGGGAGGGTGGCGTACGAGCAGTACTTC. Its protein is CASTGRVAYEQYF.

This rearrangement joins TRBV18 to TRBJ2-7; a possible D gene is TRBD2 (5 bases). The V end lost 2 bases, the J end lost 12 bases, and 17 bases lay between the germline ends. The CDR3 runs to 13 residues. Looked up from germline, CDR1 is KGHSH and CDR2 is LQKENI. As DNA, the CDR3 is TGTGCCAGCTCACCAGGAAGGGAGCAGCATACGTACTTC. Amino acid sequence: CASSPGREQHTYF.

The CDR3 DNA reads as TGTGCCAGCAGTTTATCTAGGGGCATCGGCTCTTTTAATGAAAAACTGTTTTTT. It is translated as CASSLSRGIGSFNEKLFF. The chain links TRBV28 to TRBJ1-4; possible D gene TRBD1, 5 bases. In germline, CDR1 is MDHEN, CDR2 SYDVKM. V was cut by 1 base and J by 4 bases, with 19 bases left in between. The length of the CDR3 is 18 residues.

The rearrangement uses TRBV6-5 and TRBJ2-5; tentative D call: TRBD2 (5 bases). CDR1 and CDR2 from the germline V gene are MNHEY and SVGAGI. Trimming pared 4 bases from V and 11 bases from J, leaving 11 bases between. This CDR3 contains 11 residues. The CDR3 region has the DNA TGTGCCAGCAGTTCTACCGGGGAGCAGTACTTC. Amino acids: CASSSTGEQYF.

The V and J genes are TRBV20-1 and TRBJ1-4, with a weak D call TRBD1 (5 bases). The CDR3 totals 15 residues. V was trimmed by 0 bases and J by 5 bases, leaving 13 bases between them. Germline lookup yields CDR1 DFQATT and CDR2 SNEGSKA (reference sequence). CDR3 sequence: CSARDLDSGNEKLFF. CDR3 bases: TGCAGTGCTAGAGATCTAGACAGTGGAAATGAAAAACTGTTTTTT.